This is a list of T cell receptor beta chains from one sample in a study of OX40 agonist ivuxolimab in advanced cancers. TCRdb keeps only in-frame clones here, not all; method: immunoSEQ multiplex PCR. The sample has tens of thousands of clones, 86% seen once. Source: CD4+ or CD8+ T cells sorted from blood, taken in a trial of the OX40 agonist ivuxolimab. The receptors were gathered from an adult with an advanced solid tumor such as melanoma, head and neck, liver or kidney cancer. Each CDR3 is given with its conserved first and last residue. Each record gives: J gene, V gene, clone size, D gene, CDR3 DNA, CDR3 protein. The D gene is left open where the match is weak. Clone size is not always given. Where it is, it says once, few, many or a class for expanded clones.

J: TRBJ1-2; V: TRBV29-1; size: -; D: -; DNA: TGCAGCGTTGAAGATTTAGGGGGGCAGGGTGGCTACACCTTC; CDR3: CSVEDLGGQGGYTF
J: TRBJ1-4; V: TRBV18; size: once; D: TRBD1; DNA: TGTGCCAGCTCACGAGAGCCGGGACAGTCAACCTTTAATGAAAAACTGTTTTTT; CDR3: CASSREPGQSTFNEKLFF
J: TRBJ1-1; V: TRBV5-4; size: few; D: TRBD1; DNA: TGTGCCAGCAGCTTGCAGGGGGGGACCACTGAAGCTTTCTTT; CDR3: CASSLQGGTTEAFF
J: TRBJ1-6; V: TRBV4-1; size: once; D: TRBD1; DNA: TGCGCCACTGGGACAGACCATAATTCACCCCTCCACTTT; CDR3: CATGTDHNSPLHF
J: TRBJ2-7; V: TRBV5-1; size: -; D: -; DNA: TGCGCCAGCAGCCCCCTCGGGCAGCACTACGAGCAGTACTTC; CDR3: CASSPLGQHYEQYF
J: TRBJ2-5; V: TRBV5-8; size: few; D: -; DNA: TGTGCCAACAGGGCGACAGCTAAAGAGACCCAGTACTTC; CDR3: CANRATAKETQYF
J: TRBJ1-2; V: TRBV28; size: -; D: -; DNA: TGTGTCAGCACCAAGGGTGACGGCTATGGCTACACCTTC; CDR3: CVSTKGDGYGYTF
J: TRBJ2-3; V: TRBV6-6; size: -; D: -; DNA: TGTGCCAGCAGTTTCACAGGGAGCCCCGCAGATACGCAGTATTTT; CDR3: CASSFTGSPADTQYF
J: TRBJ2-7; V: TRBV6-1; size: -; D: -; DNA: TGTGCCAGCTGTGAGGGATCCTACGAGCAGTACTTC; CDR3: CASCEGSYEQYF
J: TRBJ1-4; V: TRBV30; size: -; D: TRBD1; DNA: TGTGCCTGGGAGACAGGGGGCGAAAAACTGTTTTTT; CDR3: CAWETGGEKLFF